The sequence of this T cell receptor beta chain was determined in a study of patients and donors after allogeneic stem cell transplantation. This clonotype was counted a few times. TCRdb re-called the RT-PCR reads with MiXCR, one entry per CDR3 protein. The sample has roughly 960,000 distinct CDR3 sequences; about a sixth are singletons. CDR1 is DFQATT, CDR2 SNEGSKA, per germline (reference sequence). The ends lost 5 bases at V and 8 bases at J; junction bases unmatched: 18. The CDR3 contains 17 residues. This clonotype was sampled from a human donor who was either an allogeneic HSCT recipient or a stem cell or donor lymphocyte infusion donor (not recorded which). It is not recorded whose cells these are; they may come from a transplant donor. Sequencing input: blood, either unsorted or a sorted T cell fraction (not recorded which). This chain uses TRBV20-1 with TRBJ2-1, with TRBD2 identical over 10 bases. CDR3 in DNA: TGCAGTGCTGGGGATGAGGTATTAGCGGGGGGTGGCGATGAGCAGTTCTTC. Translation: CSAGDEVLAGGGDEQFF.